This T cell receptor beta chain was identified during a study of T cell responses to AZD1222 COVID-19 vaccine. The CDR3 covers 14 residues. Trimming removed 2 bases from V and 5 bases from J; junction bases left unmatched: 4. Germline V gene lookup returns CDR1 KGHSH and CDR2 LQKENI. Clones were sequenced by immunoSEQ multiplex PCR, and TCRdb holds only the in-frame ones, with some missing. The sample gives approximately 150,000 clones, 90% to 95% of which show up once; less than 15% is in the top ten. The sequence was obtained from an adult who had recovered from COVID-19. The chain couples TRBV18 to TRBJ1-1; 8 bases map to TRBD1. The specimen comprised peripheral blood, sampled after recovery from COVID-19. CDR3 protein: CASSPGTGQTEAFF. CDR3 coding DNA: TGTGCCAGCTCACCAGGGACAGGTCAGACTGAAGCTTTCTTT.